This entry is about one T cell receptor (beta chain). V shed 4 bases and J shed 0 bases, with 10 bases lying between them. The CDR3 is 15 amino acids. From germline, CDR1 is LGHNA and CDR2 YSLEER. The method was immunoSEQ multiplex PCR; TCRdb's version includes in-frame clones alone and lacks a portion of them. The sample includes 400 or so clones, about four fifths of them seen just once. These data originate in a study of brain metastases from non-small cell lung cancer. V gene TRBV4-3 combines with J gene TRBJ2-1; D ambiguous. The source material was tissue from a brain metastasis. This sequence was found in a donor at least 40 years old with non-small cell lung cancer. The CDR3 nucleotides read TGCGCCAGCAGCCTAGAAAGAGACTCCTACAATGAGCAGTTCTTC. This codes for CASSLERDSYNEQFF.